This entry lists 14 T cell receptor beta chains sequenced from one sample in a study of T cell responses to AZD1222 COVID-19 vaccine. Only in-frame clones appear in the TCRdb table, and some are missing; sequencing was by immunoSEQ multiplex PCR. Of roughly 99,000 clones listed, around 90% are singletons. The specimen comprised peripheral blood, sampled on day 0 of AZD1222 vaccination. These receptors all stem from an adult in good health.

J is TRBJ2-1 and V is TRBV29-1; D gene ambiguous. Germline-derived CDR1 and CDR2 are SQVTM and ANQGSEA. The V end lost 4 bases, the J end lost 9 bases, and 7 bases lay between the germline ends. This CDR3 is 10 amino acids long. The DNA for the CDR3 is TGCAGCGTTGGCGGCTCTGAGCAGTTCTTC. Protein sequence: CSVGGSEQFF.

V usage is TRBV5-1 and J usage is TRBJ1-2, with 9 nucleotides matching TRBD1. The V and J ends lost 4 bases and 7 bases, in that order; junction bases with no gene match: 14. CDR1 is SGHRS and CDR2 is YFSETQ in the germline V gene. The CDR3 loop spans 16 amino acids. CDR3 in DNA: TGCGCCAGCAGCCTGTCGATGGGACAGGGTGGCTTTGGCTACACCTTC. It encodes CASSLSMGQGGFGYTF.

The rearrangement joins TRBV4-1 to TRBJ1-1; possibly TRBD1 for D (5 bases). Germline V gene lookup returns CDR1 MGHRA and CDR2 YSYEKL. The CDR3 runs 13 residues. V was pared by 1 base and J by 6 bases, with 9 bases between. Here the CDR3 reads CASSQAGDAEAFF. CDR3 sequence (DNA): TGCGCCAGCAGCCAAGCGGGGGACGCTGAAGCTTTCTTT.

This sequence joins TRBV30 and TRBJ1-5; D gene ambiguous. CDR3 length: 12 amino acids. CDR1 and CDR2 from the germline V gene are GTSNPN and SVGIG (reference sequence). V was cut by 5 bases and J by 3 bases, with 8 bases left in between. Here the CDR3 reads CAWDKDNQPQHF. CDR3 bases: TGTGCCTGGGACAAGGACAATCAGCCCCAGCATTTT.

This clone has only a few counts. This rearrangement joins TRBV19 to TRBJ2-1; no clear D gene. The germline V gene has CDR1 LNHDA and CDR2 SQIVND (reference sequence). The CDR3 consists of 13 residues. The V and J ends lost 5 bases and 7 bases respectively, with 12 bases between them. This chain's CDR3 is CASSVLTRNEQFF. As DNA, the CDR3 is TGTGCCAGTAGTGTTCTCACCCGAAATGAGCAGTTCTTC.

The chain has TRBV13 and TRBJ1-1; D gene unclear. Germline V CDR1 and CDR2: PRHDT, FYEKMQ (reference sequence). The CDR3 has 13 amino acids. Trimming removed 2 bases from V and 3 bases from J, with 7 bases in between. The DNA of the CDR3 is TGTGCCAGCAGCTTAATCCGACACACTGAAGCTTTCTTT. Translating gives CASSLIRHTEAFF.

This rearrangement joins TRBV7-7 to TRBJ1-3; TRBD1 is a possible D gene (5 bases). The CDR3 has 15 residues. Trimming took 1 base from V and 0 from J, leaving 7 bases between them. Germline CDR1 and CDR2: SSHAT and FNYEAQ (reference sequence). The CDR3 DNA reads as TGTGCCAGCAGCTTAGATCAGGGCTCTGGAAACACCATATATTTT. Translating it yields CASSLDQGSGNTIYF.

This rearrangement joins TRBV30 to TRBJ1-5, with no clear D. Trimming removed 5 bases at V and 1 base at J, with 6 bases between. Germline loops: CDR1 GTSNPN, CDR2 SVGIG (reference sequence). This CDR3 has 12 amino acids. CDR3 sequence: CAWAGSNQPQHF. The CDR3 DNA follows: TGTGCCTGGGCGGGGAGCAATCAGCCCCAGCATTTT.

The chain uses TRBV5-5 and TRBJ2-2; 9 nucleotides match TRBD1. The V and J ends lost 4 bases and 6 bases, in that order; junction bases with no gene match: 10. Germline V gene data show CDR1 as SGHKS and CDR2 as YYEKEE (reference sequence). This CDR3 spans 16 amino acids. The CDR3 nucleotides read TGTGCCAGCAGCGCCGGGACAGGGTGGCCTCCCGGGGAGCTGTTTTTT. Amino acid sequence: CASSAGTGWPPGELFF.

This clone was counted once. The chain has TRBV4-3 and TRBJ2-2; 7 bases are a match to TRBD2. The length of the CDR3 is 16 residues. The V and J ends lost 0 bases and 1 base, in that order; junction bases with no gene match: 2. Germline loops: CDR1 LGHNA, CDR2 YSLEER. The CDR3 sequence is CASSQDAGVNTGELFF. The CDR3 DNA follows: TGCGCCAGCAGCCAAGACGCGGGAGTGAACACCGGGGAGCTGTTTTTT.

The rearrangement links TRBV5-6 to TRBJ1-2; D not certain. Trimming left V 0 bases short and J 4 bases short, with 7 bases between. From germline, CDR1 is SGHDT and CDR2 YYEEEE. The CDR3 covers 13 residues. CDR3 region: CASSLGAAYGYTF. Here the CDR3 DNA reads TGTGCCAGCAGCTTGGGGGCGGCCTATGGCTACACCTTC.

The chain links TRBV6-1 to TRBJ1-5; D is uncertain. Germline lookup yields CDR1 MNHNS and CDR2 SASEGT. V shed 1 base and J shed 6 bases, with 7 bases lying between them. This CDR3 spans 13 amino acids. DNA for the CDR3: TGTGCCAGCAGTGAAGAGGAAGGTCAGCCCCAGCATTTT. It specifies CASSEEEGQPQHF.

J is TRBJ1-2 and V is TRBV3-1 (or the pseudogene TRBV3-2); D ambiguous. The CDR3 has 13 residues. CDR1 LGHDT and CDR2 YNNKEL come from the germline V gene (reference sequence). V lost 1 base, J lost 2 bases, and 5 bases lay in between. The CDR3 DNA sequence: TGTGCCAGCAGCCAAGTACAAAACTATGGCTACACCTTC. Residues: CASSQVQNYGYTF.

This rearrangement joins TRBV9 to TRBJ1-1, with D perhaps matching TRBD1 (5 bases). Between the trimmed V and J ends, which lost 1 base and 1 base, there was a span of 8 bases. CDR1 is SGDLS, CDR2 YYNGEE, per germline. CDR3 size: 14 residues. CDR3 coding DNA: TGTGCCAGCAGCGTATGGGACGGGAACACTGAAGCTTTCTTT. Amino acids: CASSVWDGNTEAFF.